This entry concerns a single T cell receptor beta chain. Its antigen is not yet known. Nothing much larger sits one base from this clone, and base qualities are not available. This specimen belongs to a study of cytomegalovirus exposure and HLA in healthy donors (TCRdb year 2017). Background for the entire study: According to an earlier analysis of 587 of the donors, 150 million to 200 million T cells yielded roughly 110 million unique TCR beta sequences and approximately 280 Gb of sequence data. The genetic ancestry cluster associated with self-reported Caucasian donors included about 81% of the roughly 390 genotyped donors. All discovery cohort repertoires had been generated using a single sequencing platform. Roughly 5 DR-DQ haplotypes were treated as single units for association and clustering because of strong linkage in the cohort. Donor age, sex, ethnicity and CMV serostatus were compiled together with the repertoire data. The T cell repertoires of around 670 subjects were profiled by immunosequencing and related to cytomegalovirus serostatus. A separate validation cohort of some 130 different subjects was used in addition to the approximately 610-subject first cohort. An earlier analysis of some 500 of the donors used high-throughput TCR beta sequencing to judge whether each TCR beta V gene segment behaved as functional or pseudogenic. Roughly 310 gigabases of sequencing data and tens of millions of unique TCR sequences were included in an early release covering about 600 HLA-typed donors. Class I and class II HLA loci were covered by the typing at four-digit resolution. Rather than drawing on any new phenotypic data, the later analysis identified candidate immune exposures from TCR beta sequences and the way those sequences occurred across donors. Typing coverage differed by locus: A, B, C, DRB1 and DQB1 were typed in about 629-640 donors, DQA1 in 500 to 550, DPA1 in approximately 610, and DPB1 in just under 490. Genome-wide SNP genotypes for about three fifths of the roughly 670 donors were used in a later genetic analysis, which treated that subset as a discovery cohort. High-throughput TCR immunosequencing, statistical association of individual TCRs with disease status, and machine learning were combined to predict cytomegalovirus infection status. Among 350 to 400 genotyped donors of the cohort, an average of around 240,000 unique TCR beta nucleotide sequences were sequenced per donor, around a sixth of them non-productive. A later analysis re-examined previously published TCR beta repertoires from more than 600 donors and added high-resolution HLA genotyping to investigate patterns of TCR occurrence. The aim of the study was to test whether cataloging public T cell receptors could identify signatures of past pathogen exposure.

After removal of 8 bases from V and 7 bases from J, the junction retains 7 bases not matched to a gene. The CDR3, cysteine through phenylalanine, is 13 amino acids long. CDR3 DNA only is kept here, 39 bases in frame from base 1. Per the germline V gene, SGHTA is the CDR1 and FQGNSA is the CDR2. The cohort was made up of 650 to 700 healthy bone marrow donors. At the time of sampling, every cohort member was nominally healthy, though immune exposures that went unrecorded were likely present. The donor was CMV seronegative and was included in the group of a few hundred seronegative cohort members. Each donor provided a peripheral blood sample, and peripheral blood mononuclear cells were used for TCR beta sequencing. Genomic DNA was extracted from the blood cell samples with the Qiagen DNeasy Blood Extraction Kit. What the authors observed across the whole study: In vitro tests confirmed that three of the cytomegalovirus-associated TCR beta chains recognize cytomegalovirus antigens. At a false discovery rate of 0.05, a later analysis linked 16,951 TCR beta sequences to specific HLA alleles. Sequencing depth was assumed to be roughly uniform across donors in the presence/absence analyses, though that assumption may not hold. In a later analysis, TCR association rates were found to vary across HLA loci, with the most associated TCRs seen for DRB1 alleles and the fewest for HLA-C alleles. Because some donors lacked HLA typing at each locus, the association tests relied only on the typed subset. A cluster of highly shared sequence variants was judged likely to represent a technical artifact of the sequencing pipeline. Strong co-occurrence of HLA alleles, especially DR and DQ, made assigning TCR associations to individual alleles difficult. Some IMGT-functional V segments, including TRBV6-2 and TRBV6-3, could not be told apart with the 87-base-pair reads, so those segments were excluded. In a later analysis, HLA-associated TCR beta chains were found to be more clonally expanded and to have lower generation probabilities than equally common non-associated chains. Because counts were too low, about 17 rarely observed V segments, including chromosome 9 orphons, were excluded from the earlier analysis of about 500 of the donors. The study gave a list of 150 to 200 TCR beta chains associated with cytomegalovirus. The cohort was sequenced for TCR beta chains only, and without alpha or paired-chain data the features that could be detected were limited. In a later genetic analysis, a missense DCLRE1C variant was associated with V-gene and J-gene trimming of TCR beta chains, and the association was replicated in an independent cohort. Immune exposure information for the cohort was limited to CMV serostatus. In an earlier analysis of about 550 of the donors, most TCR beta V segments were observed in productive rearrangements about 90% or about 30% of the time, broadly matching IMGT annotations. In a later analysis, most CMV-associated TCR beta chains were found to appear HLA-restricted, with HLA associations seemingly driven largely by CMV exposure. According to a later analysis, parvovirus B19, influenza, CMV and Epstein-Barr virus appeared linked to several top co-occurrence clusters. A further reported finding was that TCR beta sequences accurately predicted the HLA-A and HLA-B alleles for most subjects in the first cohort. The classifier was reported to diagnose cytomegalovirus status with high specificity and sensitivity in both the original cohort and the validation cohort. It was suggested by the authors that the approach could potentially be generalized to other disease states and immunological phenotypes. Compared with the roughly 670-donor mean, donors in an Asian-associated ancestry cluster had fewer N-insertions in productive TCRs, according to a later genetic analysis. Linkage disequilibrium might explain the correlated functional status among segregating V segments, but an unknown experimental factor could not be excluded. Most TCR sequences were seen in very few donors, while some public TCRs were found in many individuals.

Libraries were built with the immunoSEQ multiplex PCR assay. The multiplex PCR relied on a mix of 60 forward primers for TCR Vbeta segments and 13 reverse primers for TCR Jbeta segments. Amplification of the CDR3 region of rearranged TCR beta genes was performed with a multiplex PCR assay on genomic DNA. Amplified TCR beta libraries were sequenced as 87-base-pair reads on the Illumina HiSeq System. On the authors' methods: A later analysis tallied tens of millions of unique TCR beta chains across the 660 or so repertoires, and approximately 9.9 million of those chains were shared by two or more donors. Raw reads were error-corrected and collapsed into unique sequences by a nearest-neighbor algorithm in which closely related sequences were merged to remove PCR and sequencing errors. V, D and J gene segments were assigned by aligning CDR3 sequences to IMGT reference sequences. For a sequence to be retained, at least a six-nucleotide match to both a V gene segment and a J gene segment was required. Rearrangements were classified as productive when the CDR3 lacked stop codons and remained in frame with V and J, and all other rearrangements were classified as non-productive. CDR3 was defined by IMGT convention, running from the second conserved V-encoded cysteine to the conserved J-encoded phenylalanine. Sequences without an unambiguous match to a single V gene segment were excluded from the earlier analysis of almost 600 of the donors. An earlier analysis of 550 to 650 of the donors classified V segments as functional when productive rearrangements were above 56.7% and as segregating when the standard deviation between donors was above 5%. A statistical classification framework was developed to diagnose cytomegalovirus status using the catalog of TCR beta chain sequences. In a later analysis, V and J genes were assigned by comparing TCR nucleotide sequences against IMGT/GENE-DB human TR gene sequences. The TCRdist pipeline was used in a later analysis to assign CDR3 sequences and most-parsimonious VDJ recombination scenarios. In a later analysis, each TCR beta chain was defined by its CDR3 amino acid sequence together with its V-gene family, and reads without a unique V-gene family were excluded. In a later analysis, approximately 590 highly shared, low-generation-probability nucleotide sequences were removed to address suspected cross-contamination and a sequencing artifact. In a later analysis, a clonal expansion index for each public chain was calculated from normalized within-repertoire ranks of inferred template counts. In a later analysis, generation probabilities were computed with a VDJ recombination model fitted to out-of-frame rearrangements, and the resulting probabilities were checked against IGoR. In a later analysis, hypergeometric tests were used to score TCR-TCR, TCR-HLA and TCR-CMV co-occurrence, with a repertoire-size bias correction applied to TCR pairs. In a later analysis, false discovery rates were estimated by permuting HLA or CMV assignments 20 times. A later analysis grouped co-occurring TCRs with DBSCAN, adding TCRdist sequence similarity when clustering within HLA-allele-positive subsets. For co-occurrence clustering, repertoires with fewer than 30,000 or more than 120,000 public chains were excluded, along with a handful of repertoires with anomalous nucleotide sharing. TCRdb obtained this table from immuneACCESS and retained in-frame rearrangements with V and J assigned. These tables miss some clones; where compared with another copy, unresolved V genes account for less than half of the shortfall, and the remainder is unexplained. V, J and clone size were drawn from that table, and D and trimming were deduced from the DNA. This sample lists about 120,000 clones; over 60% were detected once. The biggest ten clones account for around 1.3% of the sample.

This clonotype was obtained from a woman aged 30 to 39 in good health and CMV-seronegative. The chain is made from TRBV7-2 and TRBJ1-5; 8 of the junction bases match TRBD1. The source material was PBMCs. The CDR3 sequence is CASADRVRQPQHF. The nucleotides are TGTGCCAGCGCGGACAGGGTAAGGCAGCCCCAGCATTTT.